These 6 T cell receptor beta chains came from one sample sequenced in a study of T cells after yellow fever vaccination (dated by TCRdb to about 2019). The sample's treatment or condition, from its label and the paper: live attenuated yellow fever vaccine strain. Libraries came from 5' RACE. Sequencing instrument: Illumina HiSeq 2500. TCRdb took the public reads, trimmed them with fastp at Q25, ran MiXCR for clone calling and kept in-frame beta chains. Duplicate CDR3 protein sequences are folded into a single record with the most common DNA and genes. In this sample the table shows approximately 300,000 distinct CDR3 sequences, more than 8.5% of which occur a single time. The biggest ten clones account for under 20% of the sample. This specimen was PBMCs, taken on the day of the first yellow fever vaccination. The receptors were sampled from a man between 18 and 35 years old who received the YFV17D yellow fever vaccine.

There are a few counts of this clonotype. V and J are TRBV5-1 and TRBJ2-2, with D hard to call. The V gene's germline CDR1 is SGHRS and CDR2 YFSETQ. CDR3 length equals 16 residues. V was cut by 0 bases and J by 1 base, with 10 bases left in between. CDR3 loop: CASSLDPLVNTGELFF. The CDR3 region has the DNA TGCGCCAGCAGCTTGGACCCACTTGTGAACACCGGGGAGCTGTTTTTT.

V and J are TRBV5-1 and TRBJ2-3; 11 bases map to TRBD2. With V trimmed by 0 bases and J by 5 bases, 5 bases remained unmatched. The CDR3 contains 16 residues. The V gene's germline CDR1 is SGHRS and CDR2 YFSETQ. The CDR3 protein is CASSLATSGGLDTQYF. In DNA form, the CDR3 reads TGCGCCAGCAGCTTGGCCACTAGCGGGGGACTAGATACGCAGTATTTT.

In DNA, the CDR3 is TGTGCCAGCAGCCCCGGGGCCGCTAGCGGGGCCACCTACGAGCAGTACGTC. This encodes CASSPGAASGATYEQYV. This chain uses TRBV7-2 with TRBJ2-7; 9 positions match TRBD2. V trimming: 5 bases; J trimming: 2 bases; junction bases outside the gene matches: 13. Per germline, CDR1 SGHTA and CDR2 FQGNSA. CDR3 length: 17 residues.

This chain uses TRBV7-3 with TRBJ2-7, with TRBD2 as a possible D gene (6 bases). V lost 3 bases, J lost 0 bases, and 15 bases lay in between. Germline CDR1 is SGHTA and CDR2 is FQGTGA. This CDR3 comprises 16 residues. The CDR3 loop is CASSLSHGEASYEQYF. The CDR3 nucleotides read TGTGCCAGCAGCTTGTCTCACGGGGAGGCCTCCTACGAGCAGTACTTC.

There are a few counts of this clonotype. The CDR3 DNA is TGTGCCATCAGCGGGGACAAACTAAATCAGCCCCAGCATTTT. It is translated as CAISGDKLNQPQHF. V usage is TRBV10-3 and J usage is TRBJ1-5, with D possibly being TRBD1 (6 bases). The length of the CDR3 is 14 residues. V was shortened by 6 bases and J by 4 bases, with 13 bases between the two germline ends. Germline values: CDR1 ENHRY, CDR2 SYGVKD.

A few counts support this clonotype. The genes are TRBV24-1 and TRBJ2-5, with a weak D call TRBD2 (6 bases). CDR1 and CDR2 from the germline V gene are KGHDR and SFDVKD. This CDR3 contains 15 residues. Trimming shortened V by 3 bases and J by 9 bases, and 19 bases separated the two germline ends. This chain's CDR3 is CATSDGGRNGGPQYF. Here the CDR3 DNA reads TGTGCCACCAGTGATGGCGGACGGAACGGGGGACCCCAGTACTTC.